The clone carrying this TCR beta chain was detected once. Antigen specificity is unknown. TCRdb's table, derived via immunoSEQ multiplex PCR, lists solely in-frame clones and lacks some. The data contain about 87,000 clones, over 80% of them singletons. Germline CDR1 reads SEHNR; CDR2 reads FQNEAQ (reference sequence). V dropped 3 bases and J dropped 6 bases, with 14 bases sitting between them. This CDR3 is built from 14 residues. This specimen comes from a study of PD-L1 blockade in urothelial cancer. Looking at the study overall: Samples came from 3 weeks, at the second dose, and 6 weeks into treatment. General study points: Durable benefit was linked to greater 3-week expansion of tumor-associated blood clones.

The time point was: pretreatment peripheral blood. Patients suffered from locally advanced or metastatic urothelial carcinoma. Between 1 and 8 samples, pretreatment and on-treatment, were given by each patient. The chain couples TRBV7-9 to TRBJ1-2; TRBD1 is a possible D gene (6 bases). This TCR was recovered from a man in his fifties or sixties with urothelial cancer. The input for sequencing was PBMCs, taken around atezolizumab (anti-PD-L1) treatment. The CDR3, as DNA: TGTGCCAGCAGCTTCGTTGCAGGGGCGGATGGCTACACCTTC. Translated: CASSFVAGADGYTF.